A single sample is the source of the 25 T cell receptor beta chains below, sequenced in a study of identical twins. From the 5' RACE reads, TCRdb called clonotypes with MiXCR, one entry per CDR3 protein. Found here are approximately 1.8 million distinct CDR3 sequences, about 30% of them singletons; the top ten hold about 0.27%. Material: cord blood. The receptors shown here come from a newborn girl in good health.

This clonotype showed up just a few times. This chain connects TRBV4-2 to TRBJ1-4; the D gene is possibly TRBD1 (6 bases). V shed 1 base and J shed 8 bases, with 17 bases lying between them. This CDR3 has 16 amino acids. Germline V lookup: CDR1 LGHNA, CDR2 YNFKEQ. CDR3 coding DNA: TGTGCCAGCAGCCAAGCGCAGGGGCGGGTAGGGGAAAAACTGTTTTTT. Translation gives CASSQAQGRVGEKLFF.

This clonotype was detected only a few times. This chain connects TRBV6-1 to TRBJ2-7; a possible D gene is TRBD2 (6 bases). The V gene's germline CDR1 is MNHNS and CDR2 SASEGT. This CDR3 contains 15 residues. Between the trimmed V and J ends, which lost 7 bases and 0 bases, there was a span of 16 bases. The CDR3 DNA sequence: TGTGCCAGCATCCCATTTGTAGCGGCCTCCTACGAGCAGTACTTC. Translation gives CASIPFVAASYEQYF.

Only a few counts were recorded for this clonotype. The V call is TRBV12-5, the J call TRBJ2-3, with a possible D match to TRBD2 (7 bases). The V and J ends lost 7 bases and 6 bases respectively, with 23 bases between them. In germline, CDR1 is LGHNT, CDR2 FRNRAP. This CDR3 is 16 amino acids long. CDR3 sequence: CASAPRGAFPGDTQYF. The DNA for the CDR3 is TGTGCTAGTGCCCCTCGGGGGGCTTTCCCAGGGGATACGCAGTATTTT.

V gene TRBV7-7 combines with J gene TRBJ1-5; 10 nucleotides agree with TRBD1. CDR3 length equals 15 residues. J gave up 4 bases and V 5 bases, and 5 bases lay outside the gene matches. In germline, CDR1 is SSHAT, CDR2 FNYEAQ (reference sequence). As DNA, the CDR3 is TGTGCCAGCAGCGAGGGACAGGGGCCTAATCAGCCCCAGCATTTT. This gives the protein CASSEGQGPNQPQHF.

This chain joins TRBV12-3 or TRBV12-4 and TRBJ2-7; no firm D call. Trimming took 6 bases from V and 6 from J, leaving 12 bases between them. There are 12 residues in the CDR3. CDR3 sequence reads: CASSTTPLEQYF. The CDR3 region has the DNA TGTGCCAGCAGCACAACCCCTCTCGAGCAGTACTTC.

The chain joins TRBV6-1 to TRBJ1-4, with D possibly TRBD1 on 5 matching bases. The germline V gene has CDR1 MNHNS and CDR2 SASEGT. The ends were cut back, 4 bases at V and 8 bases at J, with 14 bases in the middle. This CDR3 comprises 14 residues. The CDR3 is CASSGGDPTEKLFF. The CDR3 nucleotides are TGTGCCAGCAGTGGAGGGGACCCAACCGAAAAACTGTTTTTT.

V is TRBV5-1 and J is TRBJ2-3; 8 nucleotides match TRBD2. The CDR3 sequence is 16 residues long. Germline CDR1 is SGHRS and CDR2 is YFSETQ. The V and J ends lost 0 bases and 2 bases, in that order; junction bases with no gene match: 5. The CDR3 loop reads CASSLALSGNTDTQYF. In nucleotides, the CDR3 is TGCGCCAGCAGCTTGGCCCTTAGCGGGAACACAGATACGCAGTATTTT.

This clonotype was detected a few times. The V gene is TRBV20-1, the J gene TRBJ2-5, with 11 nucleotides matching TRBD2. J lost 3 bases, V lost 6 bases, and 15 bases had no gene match. This CDR3 spans 17 amino acids. Germline CDR1 is DFQATT and CDR2 is SNEGSKA (reference sequence). The CDR3 region is CSATSGSINGPKETQYF. Here the CDR3 DNA reads TGCAGTGCCACTAGCGGGAGTATTAACGGGCCCAAAGAGACCCAGTACTTC.

A few counts support this clonotype. V and J are TRBV7-8 and TRBJ2-4; D remains ambiguous. Trimming removed 3 bases from V and 5 bases from J, with 5 bases in between. This CDR3 contains 12 residues. The V gene's germline CDR1 is SGHVS and CDR2 FQNEAQ. Here the CDR3 DNA reads TGTGCCAGCAGCTTCTCGCAAAACATTCAGTACTTC. It encodes CASSFSQNIQYF.

The chain links TRBV29-1 to TRBJ1-2; possibly TRBD1 for D (5 bases). The CDR3 covers 13 residues. V gave up 4 bases and J gave up 4 bases, with 13 bases separating them. Germline assignment: CDR1 SQVTM and CDR2 ANQGSEA. CDR3 loop: CSVVGGVLYGYTF. CDR3 bases: TGCAGCGTTGTGGGGGGGGTTCTCTATGGCTACACCTTC.

The chain carries TRBV6-2 or TRBV6-3 and TRBJ1-6, with no clear D. CDR1 and CDR2 from the germline V gene are MNHEY and SVGEGT. CDR3 length: 14 amino acids. V was pared by 6 bases and J by 7 bases, with 13 bases between. The CDR3 reads CASSRGLGNSPLHF. In nucleotides, the CDR3 is TGTGCCAGCAGCCGCGGACTGGGAAATTCACCCCTCCACTTT.

The rearrangement uses TRBV20-1 and TRBJ2-3; D not certain. The CDR3 runs 11 residues. The ends were cut back, 5 bases at V and 5 bases at J, with 8 bases in the middle. Germline V gene data show CDR1 as DFQATT and CDR2 as SNEGSKA (reference sequence). The CDR3 sequence: CSALSGDTQYF. In DNA, the CDR3 is TGCAGTGCTCTTAGTGGAGATACGCAGTATTTT.

This clonotype was seen a handful of times. The rearrangement links TRBV5-1 to TRBJ2-1; D possibly corresponds to TRBD1 (6 bases). The CDR3 is made up of 17 amino acids. Germline CDR1 SGHRS, CDR2 YFSETQ. V lost 4 bases and J 1 base, leaving 18 bases between the germline ends. Here the CDR3 DNA reads TGCGCCAGCAGCCACCCCCGGGACACACGTTCCTACAATGAGCAGTTCTTC. Encoded protein: CASSHPRDTRSYNEQFF.

This clonotype was seen only once. A much more abundant neighbour one base away suggests this may be a read error. The chain has TRBV28 and TRBJ2-1, with a possible D match to TRBD1 (6 bases). CDR1 is MDHEN and CDR2 is SYDVKM in the germline V gene. The CDR3 length is 15 residues. V lost 4 bases and J lost 10, with 20 bases in between. CDR3 loop: CASSSVGAVTYEQFF. CDR3 in DNA: TGTGCCAGCAGTTCGGTGGGGGCCGTAACCTACGAGCAGTTCTTC.

The sample holds a few counts of this clonotype. CDR3 sequence (DNA): TGTGCCATCAGTGAGGGACCCAAGACTTACAATGAGCAGTTCTTC. Encoded protein: CAISEGPKTYNEQFF. The chain couples TRBV10-3 to TRBJ2-1, with D unclear. The V gene's germline CDR1 is ENHRY and CDR2 SYGVKD. V lost 2 bases to trimming and J lost 4 bases, with 12 bases between them. The CDR3 has 15 residues.

The V and J genes are TRBV5-1 and TRBJ2-2; 11 nucleotides match TRBD2. This CDR3 is 16 amino acids long. CDR1 SGHRS and CDR2 YFSETQ come from the germline V gene. V shed 1 base and J 4 bases; nucleotides not matched to a gene: 3. CDR3 residues: CASSLQLAGVTGELFF. CDR3 coding DNA: TGCGCCAGCAGCTTGCAACTAGCGGGAGTCACCGGGGAGCTGTTTTTT.

The chain carries TRBV5-6 and TRBJ1-1; no clear D gene. The CDR3 is 11 residues long. Germline lookup yields CDR1 SGHDT and CDR2 YYEEEE. With 4 bases removed from V and 7 bases from J, the gap between germline ends came to 8 bases. CDR3 DNA sequence: TGTGCCAGCAGCGGACGGCGTGAAGCTTTCTTT. It translates to CASSGRREAFF.

V usage is TRBV7-9 and J usage is TRBJ2-1; D is perhaps TRBD2 (6 bases). The CDR3 has 16 amino acids. The germline V gene encodes CDR1 SEHNR and CDR2 FQNEAQ (reference sequence). The ends were cut back, 4 bases at V and 4 bases at J, with 17 bases in the middle. The CDR3 nucleotides are TGTGCCAGCAGCTCCCCTGGCGGGAAAGGGTACAATGAGCAGTTCTTC. Protein: CASSSPGGKGYNEQFF.

This clonotype was detected ten times or more. The chain uses TRBV12-3 or TRBV12-4 and TRBJ1-2; D is unresolved. V lost 5 bases and J lost 4, with 8 bases in between. The CDR3 runs 12 residues. The CDR3 here is CASSPRTYGYTF. CDR3 DNA sequence: TGTGCCAGCAGTCCTAGGACCTATGGCTACACCTTC.

This clonotype was counted between two and nine times. The rearrangement uses TRBV6-6 and TRBJ1-6, with no clear D. Trimming took off 7 bases at V and 7 bases at J, with 14 bases between the two ends. The germline V gene has CDR1 MNHNY and CDR2 SVGAGI (reference sequence). The CDR3 length is 14 residues. Written as DNA, the CDR3 is TGTGCCAGCATCCGAGAGGGATTCAATTCACCCCTCCACTTT. It yields the protein CASIREGFNSPLHF.

This clonotype was counted only a few times. The chain joins TRBV20-1 to TRBJ2-2, with a possible D match to TRBD1 (6 bases). In germline, CDR1 is DFQATT, CDR2 SNEGSKA (reference sequence). This CDR3 is 14 amino acids long. The V end was cut by 0 bases, the J end by 3 bases, with 8 bases between. The CDR3 reads CSARDYRDTGELFF. CDR3 bases: TGCAGTGCTAGAGATTACAGGGACACCGGGGAGCTGTTTTTT.

This sequence joins TRBV9 and TRBJ2-7; 10 bases agree with TRBD1. CDR1 SGDLS and CDR2 YYNGEE come from the germline V gene. The CDR3 totals 15 residues. J gave up 2 bases and V 4 bases, and 6 bases lay outside the gene matches. CDR3 residues: CASSPQGQGPYEQYF. The CDR3 region has the DNA TGTGCCAGCAGCCCCCAGGGACAGGGGCCCTACGAGCAGTACTTC.

The rearrangement links TRBV27 to TRBJ2-1, with a weak D call TRBD2 (6 bases). CDR1 MNHEY and CDR2 SMNVEV come from the germline V gene (reference sequence). CDR3 size: 15 residues. Trimming left V 4 bases short and J 2 bases short, with 12 bases between. CDR3 DNA: TGTGCCAGCAGTTCCCTAGCGATCACCTACAATGAGCAGTTCTTC. Its protein is CASSSLAITYNEQFF.

This clonotype was recorded a few times. The V and J genes are TRBV7-8 and TRBJ1-5, with 7 positions matching TRBD1. The CDR3 is 14 residues long. The V and J ends lost 5 bases and 6 bases, in that order; junction bases with no gene match: 7. Germline lookup yields CDR1 SGHVS and CDR2 FQNEAQ. The CDR3 DNA follows: TGTGCCAGCAGCATCAGGGGGGCAAGTCAGCCCCAGCATTTT. Its protein product is CASSIRGASQPQHF.

The gene calls are TRBV4-1 and TRBJ1-1, with D unclear. CDR3 length: 15 amino acids. The germline V gene has CDR1 MGHRA and CDR2 YSYEKL. The V end was cut by 4 bases, the J end by 0 bases, with 12 bases between. CDR3: CASSRSPILNTEAFF. The CDR3 DNA is TGCGCCAGCAGCCGAAGTCCCATCCTGAACACTGAAGCTTTCTTT.